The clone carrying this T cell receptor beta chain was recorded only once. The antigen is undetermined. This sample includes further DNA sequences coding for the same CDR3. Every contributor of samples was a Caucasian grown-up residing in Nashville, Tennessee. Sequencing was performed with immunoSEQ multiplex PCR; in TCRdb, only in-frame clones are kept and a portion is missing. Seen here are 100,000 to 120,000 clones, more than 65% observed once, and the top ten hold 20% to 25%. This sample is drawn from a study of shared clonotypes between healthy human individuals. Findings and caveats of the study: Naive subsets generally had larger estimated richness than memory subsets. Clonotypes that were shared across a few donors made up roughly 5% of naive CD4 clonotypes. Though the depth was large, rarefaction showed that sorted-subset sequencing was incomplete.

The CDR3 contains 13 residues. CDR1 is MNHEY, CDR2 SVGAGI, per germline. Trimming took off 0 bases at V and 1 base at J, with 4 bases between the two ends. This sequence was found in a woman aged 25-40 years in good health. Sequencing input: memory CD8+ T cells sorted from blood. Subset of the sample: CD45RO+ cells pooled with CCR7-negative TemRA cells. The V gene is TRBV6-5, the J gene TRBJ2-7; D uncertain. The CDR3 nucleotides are TGTGCCAGCAGTTACTCGAGTTCCTACGAGCAGTACTTC. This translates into CASSYSSSYEQYF.